This T cell receptor (beta chain) was sequenced for a study of T-cell memory formation after mild COVID-19. Barcoded TCR alpha and TCR beta cDNA libraries with UMIs came from 5'RACE using constant-segment primers. TCRdb redid the calling of the 5' RACE reads with MiXCR, one entry per CDR3 protein. The table shows some 7,100 distinct CDR3 sequences, with 50% to 75% occurring only once. The germline V and J ends were trimmed by 8 bases and 11 bases, with 12 bases remaining between them. The CDR3 sequence is 10 residues long. Germline V lookup: CDR1 SGHTA, CDR2 FQGNSA. As for this clonotype: Its antigen is still unknown.

Study conclusions and caveats: A balance of CD4 and CD8 characterized clones contracting day 15 to 85, whereas later expanders leaned CD4+. Prior to infection, memory already included some responding clones, suggesting cross-reactive memory joined. Mainly in CM and EM were contracting CD4+ clones; CD8+ were in EMRA.

The genes are TRBV7-2 and TRBJ1-1; D is unclear. Sequenced material: PBMCs or a T cell subset sorted from them (not recorded which). This clonotype was sampled from an adult who had mild COVID-19 (a few samples of this study predate the infection). Cell type and time point are not known. The CDR3 region is CASGRLGAFF. The CDR3 DNA is TGTGCCAGCGGGCGGTTGGGGGCTTTCTTT.